There are a few counts of the clone carrying this TCR beta chain. These data belong to a study of cytomegalovirus exposure and HLA in healthy donors. Trimming removed 7 bases at V and 8 bases at J, with 11 bases between. CDR1 and CDR2 (germline): MNHNS, SASEGT. This CDR3 is 11 amino acids long. In the PCR, 60 Vbeta and 13 Jbeta primers were used. Assay: immunoSEQ multiplex PCR; the TCRdb copy retains only in-frame clones and omits some. This sample has roughly 150,000 clones, with approximately 71% found just once. Sequencing input: PBMCs. The chain is built from TRBV6-1 and TRBJ1-2; D unresolved. The clonotype comes from a man aged 18-30 years in good health and CMV-seropositive. The CDR3 loop is CASTVRGGYTF. In nucleotides, the CDR3 is TGTGCCAGCACGGTCAGAGGAGGCTACACCTTC.